This T cell receptor beta chain was recovered during a study of T cell responses to AZD1222 COVID-19 vaccine. The study, taken as a whole, reports: Clonal diversity may have been underestimated in mostly white British donors.

A remark on this clone: Its antigen is as yet unknown.

Germline V CDR1 and CDR2: SGHTA, FQGNSA. This CDR3 region has 15 residues. Trimming cost V 6 bases and J 5 bases; bases outside gene matches: 10. Repertoires were generated with immunoSEQ multiplex PCR, while TCRdb's copy carries only in-frame clones and drops some. The sample shows approximately 160,000 clones, around 94% of them seen only once. Source: peripheral blood, taken 28 days after the second AZD1222 dose. The sequence was collected from an adult who received the AZD1222 COVID-19 vaccine. The rearrangement links TRBV7-2 to TRBJ2-5; 9 positions agree with TRBD1. The CDR3 region is CASSSQQGAQETQYF. Here the CDR3 DNA reads TGTGCCAGCAGTTCCCAACAGGGGGCCCAGGAGACCCAGTACTTC.